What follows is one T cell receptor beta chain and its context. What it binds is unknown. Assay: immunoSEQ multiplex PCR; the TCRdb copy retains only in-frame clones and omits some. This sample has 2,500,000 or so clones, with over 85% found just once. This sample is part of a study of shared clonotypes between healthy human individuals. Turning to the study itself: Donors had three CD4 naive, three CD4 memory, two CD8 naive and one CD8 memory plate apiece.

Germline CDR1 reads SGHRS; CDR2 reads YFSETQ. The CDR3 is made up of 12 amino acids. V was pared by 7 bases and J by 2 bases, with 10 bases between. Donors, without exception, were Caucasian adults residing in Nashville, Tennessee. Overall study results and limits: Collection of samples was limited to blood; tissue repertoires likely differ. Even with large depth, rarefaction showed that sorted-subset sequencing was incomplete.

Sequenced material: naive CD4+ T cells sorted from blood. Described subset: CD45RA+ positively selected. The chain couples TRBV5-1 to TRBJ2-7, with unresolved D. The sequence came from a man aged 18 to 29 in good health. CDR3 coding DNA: TGCGCCAGCTACGACGGAGCCTACGAGCAGTACTTC. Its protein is CASYDGAYEQYF.